The sample holds many counts of the clone carrying this T cell receptor (beta chain). Its antigen is not known. In germline, CDR1 is LGHNA, CDR2 YSLEER. The CDR3 has 16 residues. Trimming left V 5 bases short and J 3 bases short, with 17 bases between. The data derive from a study of T cells after yellow fever vaccination. The TCR cDNA carried a universal primer site and UMIs from 5'RACE template switching. TCRdb re-derived calls from the 5' RACE reads in MiXCR, one entry per CDR3 protein. The repertoire includes about 30,000 distinct CDR3 sequences, under 6% of them detected once, and about 40% sits in the top ten. Study-wide findings and caveats: Weaker, the secondary response had a peak occurring faster, on day 5 versus 15. Reappearing after the booster were most of the clones from primary vaccination (96% CD4, about 88% CD8).

This chain joins TRBV4-3 and TRBJ2-1, with D perhaps matching TRBD1 (5 bases). The TCR originated in a man aged 25 to 40 who received the YFV17D yellow fever vaccine. Sequences were derived from CD8+ T cells sorted from PBMCs, sampled 10 days after the yellow fever booster vaccination. CDR3 residues: CASSRGDSSYYNEQFF. The CDR3 DNA sequence: TGCGCCAGCAGCAGAGGAGACAGTAGTTACTACAATGAGCAGTTCTTC.